The 26 T cell receptor beta chains given below trace back to one sample, sequenced in a study of cytomegalovirus exposure and HLA in healthy donors. Sequenced by immunoSEQ multiplex PCR; TCRdb stores in-frame clones only, minus some. The table records tens of thousands of clones, roughly nine tenths of them present only once. The sample comprised PBMCs. The receptors shown here come from a man younger than 35 in good health and CMV-seronegative.

The DNA of the CDR3 is TGTGCCAGCACCGACGGGACAGTAAGCGCCGGGGAGCTGTTTTTT. This sequence encodes CASTDGTVSAGELFF. The chain employs TRBV13 and TRBJ2-2; the match to TRBD1 covers 7 bases. V shed 7 bases and J 6 bases; nucleotides not matched to a gene: 11. The CDR3 is 15 amino acids. Germline loops: CDR1 PRHDT, CDR2 FYEKMQ (reference sequence).

The chain links TRBV6-4 to TRBJ2-5; D may be TRBD1 (5 bases). Trimming left V 3 bases short and J 1 base short, with 12 bases between. This CDR3 region has 15 residues. Germline V gene data show CDR1 as MRHNA and CDR2 as SNTAGT. CDR3 sequence: CASSDMAQGQETQYF. Here the CDR3 DNA reads TGTGCCAGCAGTGATATGGCGCAGGGCCAAGAGACCCAGTACTTC.

V usage is TRBV18 and J usage is TRBJ2-5; TRBD2 matches at 12 bases. Germline lookup yields CDR1 KGHSH and CDR2 LQKENI. This CDR3 is built from 15 residues. The V segment lost 0 bases and the J segment 5 bases; nucleotides outside the gene matches: 1. This CDR3 reads CASSPPTSGSETQYF. DNA for the CDR3: TGTGCCAGCTCACCACCGACTAGCGGGAGCGAGACCCAGTACTTC.

The chain is built from TRBV7-2 and TRBJ1-1; D is unresolved. V was cut by 7 bases and J by 1 base, with 7 bases left in between. The V gene's germline CDR1 is SGHTA and CDR2 FQGNSA. The CDR3 loop spans 12 amino acids. The CDR3 nucleotides are TGTGCCAGCACCCCCGGGAACACTGAAGCTTTCTTT. The encoded protein is CASTPGNTEAFF.

CDR3 bases: TGTGCCTGGAGTTCAGGGGGAAGGGGCTATGGCTACACCTTC. Protein product: CAWSSGGRGYGYTF. The chain is built from TRBV30 and TRBJ1-2; 7 positions agree with TRBD1. The CDR3 runs to 14 residues. V gave up 2 bases and J gave up 4 bases; unmatched junction bases: 7. Per germline, CDR1 GTSNPN and CDR2 SVGIG (reference sequence).

This chain joins TRBV7-9 and TRBJ2-7; TRBD2 matches 8 bases. The J segment lost 7 bases and the V segment lost 5 bases, leaving 13 bases of the junction unmatched. This CDR3 comprises 15 residues. Germline V gene lookup returns CDR1 SEHNR and CDR2 FQNEAQ (reference sequence). CDR3 sequence: CASSRVGGGIFEQYF. The CDR3, as DNA: TGTGCCAGCAGCCGGGTCGGCGGGGGGATATTTGAGCAGTACTTC.

V usage is TRBV6-1 and J usage is TRBJ1-1, with 10 nucleotides matching TRBD1. V lost 4 bases and J lost 4; bases outside the gene matches: 6. CDR1 MNHNS and CDR2 SASEGT come from the germline V gene. This CDR3 has 15 amino acids. The CDR3 coding sequence is TGTGCCAGCAGTGGGTTAGACAGGGGGCCCACTGAAGCTTTCTTT. This encodes CASSGLDRGPTEAFF.

The chain uses TRBV7-2 and TRBJ1-2; 7 bases line up with TRBD1. The CDR3 covers 15 residues. The trim removed 5 bases at V and 4 bases at J, leaving 10 bases unmatched. Germline assignment: CDR1 SGHTA and CDR2 FQGNSA. The CDR3 sequence is CASSTDRARSYGYTF. The DNA of the CDR3 is TGTGCCAGCAGCACCGACAGGGCTAGAAGCTATGGCTACACCTTC. Using reference TRBV7-2 and TRBJ1-2 for the parts outside the CDR3, the full variable domain is GAGVSQSPSNKVTEKGKDVELRCDPISGHTALYWYRQSLGQGLEFLIYFQGNSAPDKSGLPSDRFSAERTGGSVSTLTIQRTQQEDSAVYLCASSTDRARSYGYTFGSGTRLTVV.

The V gene is TRBV7-3, the J gene TRBJ2-3; 12 bases fit TRBD2. The CDR3 totals 15 residues. V shed 5 bases and J 3 bases; nucleotides not matched to a gene: 3. Germline-derived CDR1 and CDR2 are SGHTA and FQGTGA. The CDR3 loop reads CASSSLAGGTDTQYF. The CDR3 nucleotides read TGTGCCAGCAGCAGTCTAGCGGGGGGGACAGATACGCAGTATTTT.

This rearrangement joins TRBV11-1 to TRBJ1-1, with D perhaps TRBD1 (6 bases). Trimming cost V 4 bases and J 1 base, with 16 bases left between them. The CDR3 is made up of 16 amino acids. The germline CDR1 and CDR2 sequences are SGHAT and FQDESV (reference sequence). The CDR3 sequence: CASSSPGGATNTEAFF. The CDR3 DNA reads TGTGCCAGCAGCTCTCCGGGGGGGGCCACGAACACTGAAGCTTTCTTT.

This chain links TRBV18 with TRBJ2-1, with D perhaps TRBD2 (5 bases). The CDR3 extends over 13 amino acids. The germline gives CDR1 KGHSH, CDR2 LQKENI. Trimming removed 9 bases from V and 3 bases from J, with 12 bases in between. CDR3 loop: CASSSGNYNEQFF. CDR3 sequence (DNA): TGTGCCAGTTCCTCCGGGAACTACAATGAGCAGTTCTTC.

The chain recombines TRBV5-1 with TRBJ1-1; D is uncertain. V shed 4 bases and J shed 4 bases, with 20 bases lying between them. Germline-derived CDR1 and CDR2 are SGHRS and YFSETQ. This CDR3 has 16 residues. The CDR3, as DNA: TGCGCCAGCAGCCCCCCGGGAGCCAGGATGGGCACTGAAGCTTTCTTT. This translates into CASSPPGARMGTEAFF.

The V gene is TRBV5-1, the J gene TRBJ1-4; tentative D call: TRBD1 (5 bases). CDR1 is SGHRS, CDR2 YFSETQ, per germline. V gave up 3 bases and J gave up 1 base, with 16 bases separating them. This CDR3 region has 17 residues. CDR3 sequence reads: CASSSGGKGGTNEKLFF. Here the CDR3 DNA reads TGCGCCAGCAGCTCGGGGGGGAAGGGAGGAACTAATGAAAAACTGTTTTTT.

J is TRBJ1-2 and V is TRBV2; D is possibly TRBD1 (6 bases). Germline V gene lookup returns CDR1 SNHLY and CDR2 FYNNEI. The CDR3 length is 12 residues. Deletions cut 2 bases from V and 10 bases from J, with 11 bases between. The CDR3 protein is CASSEQGTLYTF. Here the CDR3 DNA reads TGTGCCAGCAGTGAACAGGGGACCCTCTACACCTTC.

This rearrangement joins TRBV19 to TRBJ1-1; D is possibly TRBD1 (6 bases). CDR1 is LNHDA, CDR2 SQIVND, per germline (reference sequence). V was pared by 3 bases and J by 1 base, with 12 bases between. The CDR3 totals 15 residues. The CDR3, as DNA: TGTGCCAGTAGTATCGAACTGGGGGCGAACACTGAAGCTTTCTTT. Its translation is CASSIELGANTEAFF.

In this sample, this clone turned up once. V is TRBV9 and J is TRBJ2-1, with 10 bases that match TRBD2. J lost 4 bases, V lost 4 bases, and 2 bases had no gene match. Germline V lookup: CDR1 SGDLS, CDR2 YYNGEE. The CDR3 contains 14 residues. This CDR3 reads CASSRTSGYNEQFF. CDR3 nucleotides: TGTGCCAGCAGCAGGACTAGCGGATACAATGAGCAGTTCTTC.

This rearrangement joins TRBV6-5 to TRBJ2-7; 13 bases are a match to TRBD2. The CDR3 is 14 amino acids. The V gene end was trimmed by 6 bases and the J gene end by 4 bases; junction bases not matched to a gene: 3. Germline CDR1 and CDR2: MNHEY and SVGAGI. CDR3 sequence (DNA): TGTGCCAGCAGGGGACTAGCGGGAAGGTACGAGCAGTACTTC. Its protein product is CASRGLAGRYEQYF.

V is TRBV2 and J is TRBJ2-1, with D possibly matching TRBD2 (6 bases). This CDR3 region has 17 residues. Trimming took off 2 bases at V and 3 bases at J, with 17 bases between the two ends. CDR1 is SNHLY, CDR2 FYNNEI, per germline. DNA of the CDR3: TGTGCCAGCAGTGAATCGGTCTCGGCGGGACTCTACAATGAGCAGTTCTTC. Translated: CASSESVSAGLYNEQFF.

The J gene is TRBJ2-4, the V gene TRBV7-2; weak D call: TRBD2 (6 bases). The CDR3 loop spans 16 amino acids. Germline V gene data show CDR1 as SGHTA and CDR2 as FQGNSA. With 1 base removed from V and 6 bases from J, the gap between germline ends came to 16 bases. CDR3 in DNA: TGTGCCAGCAGCTTAGTCCCCCCCCCAGCGGGAAACATTCAGTACTTC. This encodes CASSLVPPPAGNIQYF.

The chain employs TRBV7-3 and TRBJ2-2; possibly TRBD1 for D (5 bases). This CDR3 contains 13 residues. Looked up from germline, CDR1 is SGHTA and CDR2 is FQGTGA. Trimming shortened V by 4 bases and J by 5 bases, and 8 bases separated the two germline ends. The CDR3 region is CASSSRVTGELFF. DNA of the CDR3: TGTGCCAGCAGCTCCAGGGTTACCGGGGAGCTGTTTTTT.

The CDR3 spells CASSLRGLAGQETQYF. The CDR3 DNA is TGCGCCAGCAGCCTTAGGGGACTAGCGGGGCAAGAGACCCAGTACTTC. The rearrangement joins TRBV5-1 to TRBJ2-5; TRBD2 agrees at 13 bases. This CDR3 region has 16 residues. Germline V gene data show CDR1 as SGHRS and CDR2 as YFSETQ. The V and J ends lost 4 bases and 2 bases, in that order; junction bases with no gene match: 5.

The chain joins TRBV4-3 to TRBJ2-3, with D possibly TRBD2 on 5 matching bases. The V gene lost 0 bases and the J gene lost 8 bases, with 18 bases spanning the gap. The CDR3 has 16 residues. Germline values: CDR1 LGHNA, CDR2 YSLEER. CDR3 nucleotides: TGCGCCAGCAGCCAAGATAGGACTGCCCACAGAGTTACGCAGTATTTT. Translating gives CASSQDRTAHRVTQYF.

This clone was picked up one time. The chain carries TRBV7-9 and TRBJ1-2, with 7 bases identical to TRBD1. The trim removed 5 bases at V and 6 bases at J, leaving 6 bases unmatched. The CDR3 extends over 13 amino acids. CDR1 and CDR2 (germline): SEHNR, FQNEAQ (reference sequence). This CDR3 is CASSPGTDDGYTF. CDR3 sequence (DNA): TGTGCCAGCAGCCCAGGGACAGACGATGGCTACACCTTC.

This chain uses TRBV13 with TRBJ1-4; D is possibly TRBD1 (6 bases). This CDR3 region has 15 residues. The V end lost 5 bases, the J end lost 2 bases, and 12 bases lay between the germline ends. CDR1 is PRHDT and CDR2 is FYEKMQ in the germline V gene (reference sequence). This CDR3 is CASSRGGATNEKLFF. The CDR3 DNA reads TGTGCCAGCAGCCGTGGGGGGGCTACTAATGAAAAACTGTTTTTT. The whole variable domain, filled in from reference TRBV13 and TRBJ1-4, reads AAGVIQSPRHLIKEKRETATLKCYPIPRHDTVYWYQQGPGQDPQFLISFYEKMQSDKGSIPDRFSAQQFSDYHSELNMSSLELGDSALYFCASSRGGATNEKLFFGSGTQLSVL.

The chain employs TRBV4-1 and TRBJ2-7; D uncertain. V shed 0 bases and J shed 0 bases, with 15 bases lying between them. This CDR3 is built from 17 residues. Germline CDR1 and CDR2: MGHRA and YSYEKL. The CDR3 DNA reads as TGCGCCAGCAGCCAAGATCACGGCGCAGGTGACTCCTACGAGCAGTACTTC. Amino acids: CASSQDHGAGDSYEQYF.

The chain joins TRBV5-4 to TRBJ2-7; TRBD2 aligns across 8 bases. The germline V gene has CDR1 SGHNT and CDR2 YYREEE (reference sequence). The CDR3 is made up of 18 amino acids. V dropped 0 bases and J dropped 2; count of bases not matched to a gene: 13. CDR3 loop: CASSLVTSGRTRTYEQYF. DNA for the CDR3: TGTGCCAGCAGCTTGGTTACGAGCGGGAGAACGAGAACCTACGAGCAGTACTTC.